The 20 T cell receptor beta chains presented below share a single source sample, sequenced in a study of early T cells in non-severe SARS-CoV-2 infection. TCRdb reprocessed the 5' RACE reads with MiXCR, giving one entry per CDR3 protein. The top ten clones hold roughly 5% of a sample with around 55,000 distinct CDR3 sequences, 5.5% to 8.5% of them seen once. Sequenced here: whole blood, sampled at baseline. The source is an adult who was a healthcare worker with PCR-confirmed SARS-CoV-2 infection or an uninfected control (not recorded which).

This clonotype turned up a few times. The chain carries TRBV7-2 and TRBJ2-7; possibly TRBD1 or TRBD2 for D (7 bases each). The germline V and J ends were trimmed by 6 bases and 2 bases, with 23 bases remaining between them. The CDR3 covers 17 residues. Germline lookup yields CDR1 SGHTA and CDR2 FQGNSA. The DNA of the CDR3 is TGTGCCAGCAGACATCCAGGGGGGGGCGACAGTCCCTACGAGCAGTACTTC. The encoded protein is CASRHPGGGDSPYEQYF.

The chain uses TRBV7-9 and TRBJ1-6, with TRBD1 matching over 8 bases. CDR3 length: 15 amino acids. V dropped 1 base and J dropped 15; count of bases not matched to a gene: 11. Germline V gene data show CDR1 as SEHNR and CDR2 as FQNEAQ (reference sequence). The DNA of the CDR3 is TGTGCCAGCAGCTTAGGTTGGGACAGGTTGTTGCGCCTCCACTTT. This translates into CASSLGWDRLLRLHF.

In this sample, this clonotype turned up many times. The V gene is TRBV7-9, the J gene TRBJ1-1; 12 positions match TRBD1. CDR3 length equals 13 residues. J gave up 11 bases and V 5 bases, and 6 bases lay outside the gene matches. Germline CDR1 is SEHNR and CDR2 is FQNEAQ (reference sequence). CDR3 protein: CASSKGQGAKAFF. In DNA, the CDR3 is TGTGCCAGCAGCAAGGGACAGGGGGCGAAGGCTTTCTTT. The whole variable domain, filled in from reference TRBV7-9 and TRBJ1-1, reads DTGVSQNPRHKITKRGQNVTFRCDPISEHNRLYWYRQTLGQGPEFLTYFQNEAQLEKSRLLSDRFSAERPKGSFSTLEIQRTEQGDSAMYLCASSKGQGAKAFFGQGTRLTVV.

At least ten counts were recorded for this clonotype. CDR3 sequence: CASSPDWGGENTEAFF. DNA for the CDR3: TGCGCCAGCAGCCCCGATTGGGGGGGCGAGAACACTGAAGCTTTCTTT. The chain recombines TRBV4-1 with TRBJ1-1; tentative D call: TRBD1 (6 bases). CDR1 and CDR2 from the germline V gene are MGHRA and YSYEKL. The CDR3 runs 16 residues. V was cut by 4 bases and J by 1 base, with 16 bases left in between.

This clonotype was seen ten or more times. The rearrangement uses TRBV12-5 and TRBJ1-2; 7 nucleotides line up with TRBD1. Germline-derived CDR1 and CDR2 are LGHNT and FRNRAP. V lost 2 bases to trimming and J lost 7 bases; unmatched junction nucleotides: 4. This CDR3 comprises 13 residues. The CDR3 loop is CASGLFPGGGYTF. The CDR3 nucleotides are TGTGCTAGTGGTTTGTTCCCAGGGGGTGGCTACACCTTC.

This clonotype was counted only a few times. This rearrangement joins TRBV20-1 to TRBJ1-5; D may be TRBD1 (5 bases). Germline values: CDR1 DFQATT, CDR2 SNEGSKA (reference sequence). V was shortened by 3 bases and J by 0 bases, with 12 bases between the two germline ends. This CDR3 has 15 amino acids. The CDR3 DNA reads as TGCAGTGCTAGCCCGGGGCAGTATAGCAATCAGCCCCAGCATTTT. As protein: CSASPGQYSNQPQHF.

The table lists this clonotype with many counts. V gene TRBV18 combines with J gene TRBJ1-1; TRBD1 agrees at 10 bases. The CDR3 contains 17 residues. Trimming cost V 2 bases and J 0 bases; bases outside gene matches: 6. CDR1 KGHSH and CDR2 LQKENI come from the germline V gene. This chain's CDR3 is CASSPSGQGNMNTEAFF. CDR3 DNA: TGTGCCAGCTCACCATCGGGACAGGGGAACATGAACACTGAAGCTTTCTTT.

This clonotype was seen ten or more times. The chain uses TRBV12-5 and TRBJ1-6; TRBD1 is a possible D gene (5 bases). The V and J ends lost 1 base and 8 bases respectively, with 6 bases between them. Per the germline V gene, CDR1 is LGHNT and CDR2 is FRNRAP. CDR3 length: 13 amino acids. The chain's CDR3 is CASGLEGDSPLHF. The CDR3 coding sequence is TGTGCTAGTGGTTTGGAAGGGGATTCACCCCTCCACTTT.

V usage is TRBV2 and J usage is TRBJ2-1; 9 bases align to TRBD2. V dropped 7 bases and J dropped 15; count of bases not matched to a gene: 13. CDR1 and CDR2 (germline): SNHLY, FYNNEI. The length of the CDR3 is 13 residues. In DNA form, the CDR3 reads TGTGCCAGCAATGAGAGGCTAGCGGGGACTCCGTTCTTC. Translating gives CASNERLAGTPFF.

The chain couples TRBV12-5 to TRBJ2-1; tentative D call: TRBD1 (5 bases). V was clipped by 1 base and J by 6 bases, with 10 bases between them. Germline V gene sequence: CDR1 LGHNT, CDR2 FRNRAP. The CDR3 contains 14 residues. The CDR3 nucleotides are TGTGCTAGTGGTTTGGAAGACAGCCTCAATGAGCAGTTCTTC. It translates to CASGLEDSLNEQFF.

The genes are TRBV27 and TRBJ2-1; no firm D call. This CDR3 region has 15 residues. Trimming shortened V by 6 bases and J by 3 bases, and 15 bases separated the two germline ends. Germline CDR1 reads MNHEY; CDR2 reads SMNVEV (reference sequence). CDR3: CASSPLSNLYNEQFF. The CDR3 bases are TGTGCCAGCAGCCCGTTGAGCAACCTCTACAATGAGCAGTTCTTC.

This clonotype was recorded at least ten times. The CDR3 loop is CASTYKSVLRETQYF. The CDR3 nucleotides read TGTGCCAGCACCTATAAGTCGGTACTTCGGGAGACCCAGTACTTC. This chain uses TRBV6-5 with TRBJ2-5; D ambiguous. Germline V gives CDR1 MNHEY, CDR2 SVGAGI. Trimming removed 7 bases from V and 5 bases from J, with 20 bases in between. The CDR3 covers 15 residues.

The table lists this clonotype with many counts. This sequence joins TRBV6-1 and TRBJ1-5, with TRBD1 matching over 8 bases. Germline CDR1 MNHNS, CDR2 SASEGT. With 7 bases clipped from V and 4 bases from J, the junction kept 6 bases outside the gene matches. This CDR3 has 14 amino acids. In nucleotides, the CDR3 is TGTGCCAGCACGGACAGGGTACCTAATCAGCCCCAGCATTTT. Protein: CASTDRVPNQPQHF.

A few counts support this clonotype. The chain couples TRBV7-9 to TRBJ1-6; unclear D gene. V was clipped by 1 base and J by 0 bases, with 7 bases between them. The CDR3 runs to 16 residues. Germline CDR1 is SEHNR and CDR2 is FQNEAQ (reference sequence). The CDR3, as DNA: TGTGCCAGCAGCTTAGGCAGTAGCTCCTATAATTCACCCCTCCACTTT. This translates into CASSLGSSSYNSPLHF.

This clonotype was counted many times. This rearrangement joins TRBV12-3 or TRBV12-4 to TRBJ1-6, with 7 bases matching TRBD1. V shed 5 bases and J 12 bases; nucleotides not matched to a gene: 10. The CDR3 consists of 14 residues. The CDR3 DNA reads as TGTGCCAGCAGTCCCAGGACAGGCGGTGGACCCCTCCACTTT. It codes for CASSPRTGGGPLHF.

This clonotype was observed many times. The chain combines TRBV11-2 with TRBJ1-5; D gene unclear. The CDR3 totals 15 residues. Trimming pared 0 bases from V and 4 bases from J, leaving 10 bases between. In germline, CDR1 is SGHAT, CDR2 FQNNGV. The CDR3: CASSLEPSSNQPQHF. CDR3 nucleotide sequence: TGTGCCAGCAGCTTAGAACCGAGTAGTAATCAGCCCCAGCATTTT.

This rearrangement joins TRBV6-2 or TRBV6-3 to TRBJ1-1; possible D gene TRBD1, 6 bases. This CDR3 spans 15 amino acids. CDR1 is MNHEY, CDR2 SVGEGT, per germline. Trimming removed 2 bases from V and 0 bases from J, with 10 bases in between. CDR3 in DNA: TGTGCCAGCAGTTACCCGGGGACACTGAACACTGAAGCTTTCTTT. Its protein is CASSYPGTLNTEAFF.

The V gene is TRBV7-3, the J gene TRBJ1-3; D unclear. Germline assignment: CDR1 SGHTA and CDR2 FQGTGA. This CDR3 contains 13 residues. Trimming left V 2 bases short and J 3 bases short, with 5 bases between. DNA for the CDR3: TGTGCCAGCAGCTTAGACCGTGGAAACACCATATATTTT. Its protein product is CASSLDRGNTIYF.

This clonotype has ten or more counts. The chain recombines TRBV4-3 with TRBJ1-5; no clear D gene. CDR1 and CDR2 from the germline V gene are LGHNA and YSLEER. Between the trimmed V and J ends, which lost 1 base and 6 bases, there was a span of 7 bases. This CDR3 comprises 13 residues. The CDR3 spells CASSQGFGQPQHF. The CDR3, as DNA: TGCGCCAGCAGCCAAGGTTTTGGTCAGCCCCAGCATTTT.

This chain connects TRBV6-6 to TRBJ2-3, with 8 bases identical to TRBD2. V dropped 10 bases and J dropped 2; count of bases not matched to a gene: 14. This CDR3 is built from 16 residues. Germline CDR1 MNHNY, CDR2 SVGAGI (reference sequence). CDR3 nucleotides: TGTGCCACCTCCGGGACTAGGAGGGGGAACACAGATACGCAGTATTTT. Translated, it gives CATSGTRRGNTDTQYF.